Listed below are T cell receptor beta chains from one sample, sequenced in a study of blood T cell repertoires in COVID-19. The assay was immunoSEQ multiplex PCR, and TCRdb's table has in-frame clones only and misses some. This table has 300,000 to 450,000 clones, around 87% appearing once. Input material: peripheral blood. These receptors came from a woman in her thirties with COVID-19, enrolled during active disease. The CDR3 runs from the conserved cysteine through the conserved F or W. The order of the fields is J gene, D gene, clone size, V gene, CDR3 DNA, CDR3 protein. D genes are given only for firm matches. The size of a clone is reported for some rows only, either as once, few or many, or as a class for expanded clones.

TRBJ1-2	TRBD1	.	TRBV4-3	TGCGCCAGCAGCCAAGATCCCGGGACAGGGCCCCCGGGCTCCGGCTACACCTTC	CASSQDPGTGPPGSGYTF
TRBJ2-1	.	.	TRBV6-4	TGTGCCAGCAGTGAGCGGCCCTACAATGAGCAGTTCTTC	CASSERPYNEQFF
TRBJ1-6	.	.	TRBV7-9	TGTGCCAGCAGCTTAGAACGGGGAGGATCACCCCTCCACTTT	CASSLERGGSPLHF
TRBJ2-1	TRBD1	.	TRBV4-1	TGCGCCAGCAGCCAGGGACAGTACAATGAGCAGTTCTTC	CASSQGQYNEQFF
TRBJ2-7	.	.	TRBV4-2	TGTGCCAGCAGCCAAGTCCAAGGGGAAACCTACGAGCAGTACTTC	CASSQVQGETYEQYF
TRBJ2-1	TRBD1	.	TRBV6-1	TGTGCCAGCAGTGCGTCGGGACAGGGGAGGGGGTCCTACAATGAGCAGTTCTTC	CASSASGQGRGSYNEQFF
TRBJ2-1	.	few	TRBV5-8	TGTGCCAGCAGCTTCCGGGGAGCATCCTACAATGAGCAGTTCTTC	CASSFRGASYNEQFF
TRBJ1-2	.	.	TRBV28	TGTGCCAGCAGTTTAGCGGTCTCGGGTGGCTACACCTTC	CASSLAVSGGYTF
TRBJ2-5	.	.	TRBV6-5	TGTGCCAGCGGGGCAGGGGGGATTCAAGAGACCCAGTACTTC	CASGAGGIQETQYF
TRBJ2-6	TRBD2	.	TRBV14	TGTGCCAGCAGCCAAGACCGGGGACTAGCGGGACTCTCTGGGGCCAACGTCCTGACTTTC	CASSQDRGLAGLSGANVLTF
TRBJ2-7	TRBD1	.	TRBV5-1	TGCGCCAGCAGCCTGCTCCGGGACAGGGCTAACTACGAGCAGTACTTC	CASSLLRDRANYEQYF
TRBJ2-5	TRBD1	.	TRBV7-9	TGTGCCAGCAGCTTAGAAACAGGGGGGTTAGAGACCCAGTACTTC	CASSLETGGLETQYF
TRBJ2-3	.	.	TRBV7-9	TGTGCCAGCAGCTTAAGGTCAGGGGATGTGGGAGATACGCAGTATTTT	CASSLRSGDVGDTQYF
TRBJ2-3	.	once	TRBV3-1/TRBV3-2	TGTGCCAGCAGCCCGAGTTTGGATACGCAGTATTTT	CASSPSLDTQYF
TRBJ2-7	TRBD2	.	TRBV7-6	TGTGCCAGCAGCTTAGCAACTCGACTAGCCCCCTCCTACGAGCAGTACTTC	CASSLATRLAPSYEQYF
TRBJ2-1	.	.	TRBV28	TGTGCCAGCAGTTTAGTCCAGGGGGGTGGGAATGAGCAGTTCTTC	CASSLVQGGGNEQFF
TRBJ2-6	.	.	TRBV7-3	TGTGCCAGCAGCCCCCACACAGGGTTTACCGGGGCCAACGTCCTGACTTTC	CASSPHTGFTGANVLTF
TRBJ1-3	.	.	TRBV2	TGTGCCAGCAGTGAAGACAGGGCCTCTGGAAACACCATATATTTT	CASSEDRASGNTIYF
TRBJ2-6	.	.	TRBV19	TGTGCCAGTAGCCGCGCAACGGAGCTCTCTGGGGCCAACGTCCTGACTTTC	CASSRATELSGANVLTF